Listed below are T cell receptor beta chains from one sample, sequenced in a study of T cell responses to AZD1222 COVID-19 vaccine. Profiling relied on immunoSEQ multiplex PCR, and the TCRdb table lists in-frame clones only, not all of them. This sample has 150,000 or so clones, with roughly 91% found just once. Sequencing used peripheral blood, obtained on day 0 of AZD1222 vaccination. All receptors derive from an adult in good health. CDR3s include the opening cysteine and the closing phenylalanine or tryptophan. The order of the fields is D gene, J gene, V gene, CDR3 protein. The D gene is left open where the match is weak.

TRBD2	TRBJ2-7	TRBV29-1	CSVRLAGFYEQYF
-	TRBJ2-3	TRBV9	CASSVKGGTDTQYF
-	TRBJ2-5	TRBV9	CASSPQLQETQYF
-	TRBJ1-2	TRBV25-1	CASYDPRALSYTF
TRBD2	TRBJ2-1	TRBV24-1	CATSDPKLAGGYNEQFF
TRBD2	TRBJ2-2	TRBV2	CASRAVGLAGGRTGELFF
-	TRBJ2-7	TRBV28	CASSLGGQSYEQYF
-	TRBJ2-1	TRBV7-9	CASSLRQGSYNEQFF
TRBD2	TRBJ2-1	TRBV19	CASSSASGGESSGFF
-	TRBJ1-6	TRBV7-8	CASSPAAGRVGDSPLHF
-	TRBJ1-1	TRBV5-4	CASSLVGVNTEAFF
-	TRBJ2-3	TRBV4-3	CASSQGTQGATQYF
TRBD1	TRBJ2-5	TRBV11-2	CASSFYRGPEETQYF
TRBD1	TRBJ1-5	TRBV29-1	CSVVAGGGQPQHF
TRBD2	TRBJ2-5	TRBV2	CASSEQAGGPLETQYF
TRBD1	TRBJ1-1	TRBV5-4	CASSRRQGWNTEAFF
-	TRBJ1-2	TRBV4-3	CASSQGRTYGYTF
TRBD2	TRBJ2-2	TRBV4-2	CASSLRIVREGRGELFF
TRBD2	TRBJ2-3	TRBV2	CASARLASTDTQYF
TRBD1	TRBJ2-1	TRBV9	CASSVVGQGDEQFF
TRBD2	TRBJ2-3	TRBV7-3	CASSLATGGGTDTQYF
-	TRBJ1-2	TRBV5-6	CASSLVGDKGYTF
-	TRBJ2-5	TRBV10-1	CASSEGETQYF
TRBD1	TRBJ2-2	TRBV11-2	CASSRGGYRGRAGELFF